This TCR beta chain was recorded in a study of technical replicates of blood from a handful of donors. The data were produced by immunoSEQ multiplex PCR, yet TCRdb's version contains in-frame clones alone and is incomplete. The table records under 95,000 clones, 92% of them present only once. This CDR3 comprises 16 residues. V gave up 4 bases and J gave up 1 base, with 16 bases separating them. Germline loops: CDR1 MNHEY, CDR2 SMNVEV (reference sequence). The sample was T cells isolated from PBMCs. This chain links TRBV27 with TRBJ1-2, with D perhaps TRBD1 (6 bases). This receptor was taken from a human donor in good health. The CDR3 DNA sequence: TGTGCCAGCAGTTGGTCCAGCGGACAGCTTAACTATGGCTACACCTTC. Translating it yields CASSWSSGQLNYGYTF.